This TCR beta chain was identified in a study of blood T cells in healthy people across ages. Study results and limitations: The diversity estimates, figures obtained from one million T cells, were considered underestimates. As age increased, TCR beta diversity per million T cells fell in a roughly linear fashion.

From germline, CDR1 is ENHRY and CDR2 SYGVKD. V dropped 10 bases and J dropped 3; count of bases not matched to a gene: 11. CDR3 length equals 14 residues. A second PCR of 7 to 11 cycles used a sample-barcoded 5' primer and a J-beta primer mix. TCRdb used MiXCR to reprocess the 5' RACE reads, holding one entry per CDR3 protein. The sample lists fewer than 2,000,000 distinct CDR3 sequences, about two fifths occurring once. A word on this clonotype: Its antigen is not known.

Donors gave around 9.8 milliliters of peripheral blood apiece. Per sample, at least 6 micrograms of total RNA were extracted. Sequences were obtained from blood. The sequence was collected from a human donor in good health. The chain links TRBV10-3 to TRBJ1-2; 7 bases are shared with TRBD1. The CDR3 here is CATQPYDRDYGYTF. The CDR3 DNA follows: TGTGCCACCCAGCCGTACGACAGGGACTATGGCTACACCTTC.